Following are 6 T cell receptor beta chains from one sample sequenced in a study of long-term antiretroviral therapy in people with HIV. The assay used was immunoSEQ (version v3.0), run at survey level. Using immunoSEQ multiplex PCR, the repertoire was profiled, and TCRdb retains in-frame clones only, with some absent. The repertoire includes 6,400 or so clones, around 73% of them detected once, and around 32% sits in the top ten. The input for sequencing was unsorted PBMCs, taken 0.2 years after starting antiretroviral therapy. The receptors shown here come from a man aged 40-49 years with HIV.

The chain combines TRBV4-2 with TRBJ2-2; D unresolved. With 0 bases removed from V and 7 bases from J, the gap between germline ends came to 12 bases. This CDR3 is 15 amino acids long. Per the germline V gene, CDR1 is LGHNA and CDR2 is YNFKEQ. The CDR3 sequence is CASSQDLTPVGELFF. The CDR3 DNA sequence: TGTGCCAGCAGCCAAGATTTGACACCTGTCGGGGAGCTGTTTTTT.

The chain joins TRBV2 to TRBJ1-6; D is undetermined. This CDR3 is built from 11 residues. The germline gives CDR1 SNHLY, CDR2 FYNNEI. V lost 1 base and J 10 bases, leaving 2 bases between the germline ends. CDR3 amino acids: CASSEGSPLHF. CDR3 bases: TGTGCCAGCAGTGAAGGGTCACCCCTCCACTTT.

This clone appeared a single time. The J gene is TRBJ2-3, the V gene TRBV30; D may be TRBD2 (6 bases). The CDR3 contains 12 residues. Deletions cut 5 bases from V and 0 bases from J, with 6 bases between. The germline gives CDR1 GTSNPN, CDR2 SVGIG (reference sequence). In DNA, the CDR3 is TGTGCCTGGGGGACTAGCACAGATACGCAGTATTTT. The encoded protein is CAWGTSTDTQYF.

V is TRBV9 and J is TRBJ2-1; 8 bases are shared with TRBD2. CDR1 is SGDLS, CDR2 YYNGEE, per germline. After removal of 0 bases from V and 6 bases from J, the junction contained 5 bases not matched to a gene. CDR3 length: 15 amino acids. In DNA, the CDR3 is TGTGCCAGCAGCGTAGAGGCGGGGGGCGGCAATGAGCAGTTCTTC. Protein product: CASSVEAGGGNEQFF. The variable domain in full, completed from reference TRBV9 and TRBJ2-1, reads DSGVTQTPKHLITATGQRVTLRCSPRSGDLSVYWYQQSLDQGLQFLIQYYNGEERAKGNILERFSAQQFPDLHSELNLSSLELGDSALYFCASSVEAGGGNEQFFGPGTRLTVL.

The chain recombines TRBV9 with TRBJ2-7; either TRBD1 or TRBD2 may fit D (5 bases each). The CDR3 is 15 residues long. From germline, CDR1 is SGDLS and CDR2 YYNGEE. V lost 0 bases, J lost 2 bases, and 12 bases lay in between. This CDR3 reads CASSVGGTGTYEQYF. CDR3 bases: TGTGCCAGCAGCGTAGGGGGGACGGGGACCTACGAGCAGTACTTC.

V and J are TRBV6-1 and TRBJ2-2, with a possible D match to TRBD1 (6 bases). CDR1 is MNHNS and CDR2 is SASEGT in the germline V gene. The V gene lost 2 bases and the J gene lost 3 bases, with 16 bases spanning the gap. The CDR3 is 17 residues long. The CDR3 DNA follows: TGTGCCAGCAGTGAAACCTGGGGGCGGAAGGACACCGGGGAGCTGTTTTTT. Translation: CASSETWGRKDTGELFF.